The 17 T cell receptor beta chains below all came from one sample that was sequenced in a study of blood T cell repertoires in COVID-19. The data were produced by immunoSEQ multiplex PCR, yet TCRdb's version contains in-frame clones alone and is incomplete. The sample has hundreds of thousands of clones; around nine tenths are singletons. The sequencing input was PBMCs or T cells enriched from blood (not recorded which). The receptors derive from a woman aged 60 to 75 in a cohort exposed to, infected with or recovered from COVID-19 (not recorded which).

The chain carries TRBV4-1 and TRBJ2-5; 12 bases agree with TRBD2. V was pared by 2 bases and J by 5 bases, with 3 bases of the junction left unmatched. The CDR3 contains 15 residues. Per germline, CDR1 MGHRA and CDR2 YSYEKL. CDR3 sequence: CASSQLGLAGETQYF. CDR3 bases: TGCGCCAGCAGCCAACTCGGACTAGCGGGGGAGACCCAGTACTTC.

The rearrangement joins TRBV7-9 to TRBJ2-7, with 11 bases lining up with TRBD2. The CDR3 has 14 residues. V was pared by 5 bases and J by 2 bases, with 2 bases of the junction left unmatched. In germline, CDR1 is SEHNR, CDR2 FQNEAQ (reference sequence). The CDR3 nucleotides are TGTGCCAGCAGCACTAGCGGGGGTACCTACGAGCAGTACTTC. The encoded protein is CASSTSGGTYEQYF.

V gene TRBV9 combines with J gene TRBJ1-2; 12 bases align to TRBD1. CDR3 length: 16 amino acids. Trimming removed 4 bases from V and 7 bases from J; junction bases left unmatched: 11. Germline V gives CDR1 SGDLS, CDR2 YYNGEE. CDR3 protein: CASSTRDRGRLVGYTF. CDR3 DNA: TGTGCCAGCAGCACCCGGGACAGGGGGCGTCTGGTTGGCTACACCTTC.

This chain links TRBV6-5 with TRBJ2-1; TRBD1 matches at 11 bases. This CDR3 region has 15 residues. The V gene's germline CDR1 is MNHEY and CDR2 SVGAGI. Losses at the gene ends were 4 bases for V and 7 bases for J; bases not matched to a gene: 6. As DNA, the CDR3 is TGTGCCAGCAGTTCGGACAGGGGGCTAGTAAATGAGCAGTTCTTC. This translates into CASSSDRGLVNEQFF.

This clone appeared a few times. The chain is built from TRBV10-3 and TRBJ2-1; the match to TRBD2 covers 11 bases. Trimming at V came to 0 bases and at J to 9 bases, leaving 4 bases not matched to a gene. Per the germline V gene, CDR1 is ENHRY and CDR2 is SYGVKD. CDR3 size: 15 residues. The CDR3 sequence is CAISESNSGRVEQFF. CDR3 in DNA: TGTGCCATCAGTGAGTCGAATAGCGGGAGGGTTGAGCAGTTCTTC.

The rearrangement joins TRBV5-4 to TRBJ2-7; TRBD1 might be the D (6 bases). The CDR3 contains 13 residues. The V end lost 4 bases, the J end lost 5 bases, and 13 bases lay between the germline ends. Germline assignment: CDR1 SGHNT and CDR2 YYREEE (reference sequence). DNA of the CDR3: TGTGCCAGCAGCAGACTTGGACAGCACGAGCAGTACTTC. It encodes CASSRLGQHEQYF.

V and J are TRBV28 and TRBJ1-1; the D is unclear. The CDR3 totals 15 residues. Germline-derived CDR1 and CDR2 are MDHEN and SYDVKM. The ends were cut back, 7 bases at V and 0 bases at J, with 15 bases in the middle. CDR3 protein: CASILRTLLNTEAFF. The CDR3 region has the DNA TGTGCCAGCATTTTGAGGACTCTTTTGAACACTGAAGCTTTCTTT.

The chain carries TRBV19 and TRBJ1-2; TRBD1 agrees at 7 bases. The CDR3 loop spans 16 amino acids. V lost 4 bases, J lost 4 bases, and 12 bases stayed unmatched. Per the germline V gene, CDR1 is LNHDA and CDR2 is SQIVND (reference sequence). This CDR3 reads CASSTPGTATTYGYTF. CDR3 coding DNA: TGTGCCAGTAGTACCCCCGGGACAGCCACAACCTATGGCTACACCTTC. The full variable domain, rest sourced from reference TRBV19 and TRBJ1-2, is DGGITQSPKYLFRKEGQNVTLSCEQNLNHDAMYWYRQDPGQGLRLIYYSQIVNDFQKGDIAEGYSVSREKKESFPLTVTSAQKNPTAFYLCASSTPGTATTYGYTFGSGTRLTVV.

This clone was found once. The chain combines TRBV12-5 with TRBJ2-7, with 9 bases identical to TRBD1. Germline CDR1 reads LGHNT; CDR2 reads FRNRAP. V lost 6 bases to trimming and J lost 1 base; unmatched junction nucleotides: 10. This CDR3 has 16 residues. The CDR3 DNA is TGTGCTAGTGGATGGGACAGGGCTGTGTCTTCCTACGAGCAGTACTTC. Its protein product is CASGWDRAVSSYEQYF.

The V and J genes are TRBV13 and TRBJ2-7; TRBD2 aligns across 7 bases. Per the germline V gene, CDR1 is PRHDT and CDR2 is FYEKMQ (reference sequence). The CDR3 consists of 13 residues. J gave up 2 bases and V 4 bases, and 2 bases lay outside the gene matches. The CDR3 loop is CASSSGLPYEQYF. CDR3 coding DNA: TGTGCCAGCAGCTCGGGACTACCCTACGAGCAGTACTTC. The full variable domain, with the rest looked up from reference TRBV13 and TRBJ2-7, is AAGVIQSPRHLIKEKRETATLKCYPIPRHDTVYWYQQGPGQDPQFLISFYEKMQSDKGSIPDRFSAQQFSDYHSELNMSSLELGDSALYFCASSSGLPYEQYFGPGTRLTVT.

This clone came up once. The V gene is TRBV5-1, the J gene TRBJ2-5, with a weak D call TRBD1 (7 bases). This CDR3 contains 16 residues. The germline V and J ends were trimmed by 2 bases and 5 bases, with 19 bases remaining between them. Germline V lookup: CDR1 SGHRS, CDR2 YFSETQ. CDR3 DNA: TGCGCCAGCAGCTTTACACAGGGGAGGAGAGGGGAGACCCAGTACTTC. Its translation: CASSFTQGRRGETQYF. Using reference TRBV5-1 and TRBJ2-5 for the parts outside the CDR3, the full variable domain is KAGVTQTPRYLIKTRGQQVTLSCSPISGHRSVSWYQQTPGQGLQFLFEYFSETQRNKGNFPGRFSGRQFSNSRSEMNVSTLELGDSALYLCASSFTQGRRGETQYFGPGTRLLVL.

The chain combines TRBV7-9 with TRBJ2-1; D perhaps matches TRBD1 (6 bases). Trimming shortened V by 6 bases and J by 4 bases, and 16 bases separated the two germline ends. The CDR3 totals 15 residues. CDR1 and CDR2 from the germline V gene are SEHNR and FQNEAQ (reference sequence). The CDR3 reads CASRPTGTSYNEQFF. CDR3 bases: TGTGCCAGCAGGCCCACCGGGACATCTTACAATGAGCAGTTCTTC.

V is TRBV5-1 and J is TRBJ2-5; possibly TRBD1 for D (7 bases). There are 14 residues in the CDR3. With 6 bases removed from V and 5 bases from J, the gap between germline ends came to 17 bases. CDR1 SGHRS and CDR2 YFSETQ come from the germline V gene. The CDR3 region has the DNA TGCGCCAGCACCTCAGGGGGGCGCCGGGAGACCCAGTACTTC. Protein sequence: CASTSGGRRETQYF.

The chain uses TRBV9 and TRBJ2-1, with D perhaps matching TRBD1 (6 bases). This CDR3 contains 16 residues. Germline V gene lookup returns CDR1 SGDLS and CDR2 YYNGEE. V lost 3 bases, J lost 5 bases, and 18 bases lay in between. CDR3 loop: CASSGTEKSLNNEQFF. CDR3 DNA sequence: TGTGCCAGCAGCGGGACAGAGAAGAGCCTTAACAATGAGCAGTTCTTC.

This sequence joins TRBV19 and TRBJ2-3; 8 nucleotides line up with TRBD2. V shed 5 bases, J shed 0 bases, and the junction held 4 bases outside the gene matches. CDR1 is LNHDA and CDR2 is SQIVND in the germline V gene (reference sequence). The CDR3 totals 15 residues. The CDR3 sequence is CASSRGGASTDTQYF. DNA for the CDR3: TGTGCCAGTAGTCGGGGGGGAGCTAGCACAGATACGCAGTATTTT.

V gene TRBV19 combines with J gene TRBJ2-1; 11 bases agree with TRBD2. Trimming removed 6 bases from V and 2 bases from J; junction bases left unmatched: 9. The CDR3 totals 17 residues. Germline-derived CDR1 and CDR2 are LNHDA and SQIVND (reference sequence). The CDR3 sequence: CASRGSLAGGTYNEQFF. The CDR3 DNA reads TGTGCCAGTAGGGGATCTCTAGCGGGAGGCACCTACAATGAGCAGTTCTTC.

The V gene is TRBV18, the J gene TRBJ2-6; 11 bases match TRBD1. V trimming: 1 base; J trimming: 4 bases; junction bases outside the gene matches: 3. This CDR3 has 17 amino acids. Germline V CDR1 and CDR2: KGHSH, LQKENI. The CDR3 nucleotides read TGTGCCAGCTCACCACAGGGACAGGGGGTAGGGGCCAACGTCCTGACTTTC. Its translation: CASSPQGQGVGANVLTF.